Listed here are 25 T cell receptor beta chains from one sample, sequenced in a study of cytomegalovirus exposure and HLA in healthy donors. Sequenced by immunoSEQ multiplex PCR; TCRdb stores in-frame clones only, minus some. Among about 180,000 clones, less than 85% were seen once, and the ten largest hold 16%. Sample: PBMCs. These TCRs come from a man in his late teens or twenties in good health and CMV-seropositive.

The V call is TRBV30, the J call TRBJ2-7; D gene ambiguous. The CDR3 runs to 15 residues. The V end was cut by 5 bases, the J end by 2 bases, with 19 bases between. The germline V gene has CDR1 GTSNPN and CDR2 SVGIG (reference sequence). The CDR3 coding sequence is TGTGCCTGGGATACAGTTTTAGGTCGACCCTACGAGCAGTACTTC. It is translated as CAWDTVLGRPYEQYF.

This chain's CDR3 is CASILYRGGSQPQHF. In DNA, the CDR3 is TGTGCCAGCATTCTATACAGGGGCGGCAGTCAGCCCCAGCATTTT. The V gene is TRBV28, the J gene TRBJ1-5, with TRBD1 matching over 7 bases. Unmatched junction bases numbered 12, after V lost 7 bases and J lost 6 bases. The CDR3 length is 15 residues. Germline V CDR1 and CDR2: MDHEN, SYDVKM.

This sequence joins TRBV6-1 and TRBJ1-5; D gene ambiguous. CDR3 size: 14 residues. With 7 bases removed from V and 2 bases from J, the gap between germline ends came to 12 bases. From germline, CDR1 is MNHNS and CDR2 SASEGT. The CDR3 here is CASTPSRGNQPQHF. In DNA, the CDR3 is TGTGCCAGCACACCCTCACGGGGCAATCAGCCCCAGCATTTT.

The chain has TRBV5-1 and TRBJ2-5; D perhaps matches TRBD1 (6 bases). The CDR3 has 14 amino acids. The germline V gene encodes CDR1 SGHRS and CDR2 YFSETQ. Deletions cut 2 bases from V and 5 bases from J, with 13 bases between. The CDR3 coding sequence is TGCGCCAGCAGCTTTTCAGGGGCAGGGGAGACCCAGTACTTC. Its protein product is CASSFSGAGETQYF.

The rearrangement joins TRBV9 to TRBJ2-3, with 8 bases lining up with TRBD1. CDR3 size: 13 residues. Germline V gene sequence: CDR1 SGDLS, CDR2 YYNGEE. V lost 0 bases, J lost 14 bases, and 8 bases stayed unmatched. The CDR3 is CASSVVQGADRYF. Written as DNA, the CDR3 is TGTGCCAGCAGCGTAGTTCAGGGGGCCGATAGGTATTTT.

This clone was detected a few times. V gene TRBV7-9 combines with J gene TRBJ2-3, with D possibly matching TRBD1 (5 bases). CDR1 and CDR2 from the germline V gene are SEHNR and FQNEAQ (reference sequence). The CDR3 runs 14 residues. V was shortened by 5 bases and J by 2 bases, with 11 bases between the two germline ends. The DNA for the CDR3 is TGTGCCAGCAGCCACAGGAACCTCACAGATACGCAGTATTTT. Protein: CASSHRNLTDTQYF.

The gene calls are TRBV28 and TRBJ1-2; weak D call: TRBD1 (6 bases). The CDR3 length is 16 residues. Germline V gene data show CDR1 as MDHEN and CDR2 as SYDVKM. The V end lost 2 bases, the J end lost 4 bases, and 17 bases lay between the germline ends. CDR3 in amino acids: CASSLTPRTAVYGYTF. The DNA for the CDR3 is TGTGCCAGCAGTTTAACCCCCCGGACAGCGGTCTATGGCTACACCTTC.

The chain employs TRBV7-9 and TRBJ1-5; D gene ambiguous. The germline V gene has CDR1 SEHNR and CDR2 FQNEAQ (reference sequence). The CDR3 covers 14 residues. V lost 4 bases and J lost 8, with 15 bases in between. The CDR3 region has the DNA TGTGCCAGCAGCTCTCTAGCTGCCACTGAGCCCCAGCATTTT. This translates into CASSSLAATEPQHF.

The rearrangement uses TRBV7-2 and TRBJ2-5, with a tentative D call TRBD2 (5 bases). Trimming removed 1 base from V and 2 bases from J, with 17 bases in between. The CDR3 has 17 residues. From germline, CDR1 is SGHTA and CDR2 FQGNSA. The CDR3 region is CASSLGRTSGPQETQYF. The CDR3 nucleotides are TGTGCCAGCAGCTTAGGCCGGACGAGCGGACCTCAAGAGACCCAGTACTTC.

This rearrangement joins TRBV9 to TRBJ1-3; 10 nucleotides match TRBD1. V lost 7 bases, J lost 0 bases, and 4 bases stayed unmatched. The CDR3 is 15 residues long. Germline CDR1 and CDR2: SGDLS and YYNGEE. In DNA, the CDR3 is TGTGCCAGCGGACAGGGGGGTCCCTCTGGAAACACCATATATTTT. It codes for CASGQGGPSGNTIYF. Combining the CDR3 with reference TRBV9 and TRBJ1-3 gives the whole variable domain DSGVTQTPKHLITATGQRVTLRCSPRSGDLSVYWYQQSLDQGLQFLIQYYNGEERAKGNILERFSAQQFPDLHSELNLSSLELGDSALYFCASGQGGPSGNTIYFGEGSWLTVV.

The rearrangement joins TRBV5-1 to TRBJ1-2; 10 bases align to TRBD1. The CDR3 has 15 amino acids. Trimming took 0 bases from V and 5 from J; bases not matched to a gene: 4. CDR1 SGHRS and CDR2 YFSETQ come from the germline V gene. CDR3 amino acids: CASSLAEGQGYGYTF. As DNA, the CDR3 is TGCGCCAGCAGCTTGGCCGAGGGACAGGGGTATGGCTACACCTTC.

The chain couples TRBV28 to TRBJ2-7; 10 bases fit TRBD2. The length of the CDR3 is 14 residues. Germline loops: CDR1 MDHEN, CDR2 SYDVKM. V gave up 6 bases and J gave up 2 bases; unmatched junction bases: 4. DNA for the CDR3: TGTGCCAGCAGATTGACTAGCGGGCCCTACGAGCAGTACTTC. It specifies CASRLTSGPYEQYF.

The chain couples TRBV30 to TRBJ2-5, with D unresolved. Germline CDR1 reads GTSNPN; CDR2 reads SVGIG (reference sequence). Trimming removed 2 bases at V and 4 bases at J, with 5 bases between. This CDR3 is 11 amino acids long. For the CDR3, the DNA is TGTGCCTGGAGTTTAGTAGAGACCCAGTACTTC. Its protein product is CAWSLVETQYF.

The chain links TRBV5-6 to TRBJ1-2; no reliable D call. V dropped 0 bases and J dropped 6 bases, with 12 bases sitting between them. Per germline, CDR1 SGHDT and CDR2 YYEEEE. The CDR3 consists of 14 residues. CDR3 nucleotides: TGTGCCAGCAGCTTGGCCGTTCGGAGGGATGGCTACACCTTC. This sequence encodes CASSLAVRRDGYTF.

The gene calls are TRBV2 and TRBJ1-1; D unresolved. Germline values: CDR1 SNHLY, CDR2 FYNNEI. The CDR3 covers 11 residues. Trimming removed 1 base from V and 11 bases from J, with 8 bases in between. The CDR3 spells CASSEGYTAFF. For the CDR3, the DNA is TGTGCCAGCAGTGAAGGATACACGGCTTTCTTT.

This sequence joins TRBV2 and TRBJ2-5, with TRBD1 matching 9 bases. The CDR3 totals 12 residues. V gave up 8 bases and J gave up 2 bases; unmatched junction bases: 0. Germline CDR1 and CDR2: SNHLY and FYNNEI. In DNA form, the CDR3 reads TGTGCCAGCGACAGGGGGCAAGAGACCCAGTACTTC. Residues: CASDRGQETQYF.

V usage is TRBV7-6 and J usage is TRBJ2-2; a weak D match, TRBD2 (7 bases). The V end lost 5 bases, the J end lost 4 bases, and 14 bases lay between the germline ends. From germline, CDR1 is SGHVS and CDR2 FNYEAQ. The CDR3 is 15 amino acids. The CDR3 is CASSPGAGATGELFF. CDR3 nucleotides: TGTGCCAGCAGCCCCGGGGCGGGGGCCACCGGGGAGCTGTTTTTT.

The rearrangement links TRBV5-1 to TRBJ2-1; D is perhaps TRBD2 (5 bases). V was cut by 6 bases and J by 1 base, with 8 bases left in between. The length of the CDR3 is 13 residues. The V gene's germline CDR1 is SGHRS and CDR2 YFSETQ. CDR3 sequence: CASKEESYNEQFF. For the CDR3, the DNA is TGCGCCAGCAAGGAGGAGTCCTACAATGAGCAGTTCTTC.

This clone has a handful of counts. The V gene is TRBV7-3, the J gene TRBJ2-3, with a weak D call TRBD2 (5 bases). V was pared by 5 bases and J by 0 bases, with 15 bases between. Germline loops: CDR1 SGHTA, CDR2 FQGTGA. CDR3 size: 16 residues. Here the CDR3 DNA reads TGTGCCAGCAGCCCTTGGACTCCCTATAGCACAGATACGCAGTATTTT. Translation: CASSPWTPYSTDTQYF. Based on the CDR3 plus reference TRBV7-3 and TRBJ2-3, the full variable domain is GAGVSQTPSNKVTEKGKYVELRCDPISGHTALYWYRQSLGQGPEFLIYFQGTGAADDSGLPNDRFFAVRPEGSVSTLKIQRTERGDSAVYLCASSPWTPYSTDTQYFGPGTRLTVL.

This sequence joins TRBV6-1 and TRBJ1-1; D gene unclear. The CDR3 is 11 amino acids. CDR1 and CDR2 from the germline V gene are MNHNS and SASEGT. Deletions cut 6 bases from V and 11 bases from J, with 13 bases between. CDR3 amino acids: CASRSAGTAFF. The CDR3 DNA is TGTGCCAGCAGGTCGGCAGGAACTGCTTTCTTT.

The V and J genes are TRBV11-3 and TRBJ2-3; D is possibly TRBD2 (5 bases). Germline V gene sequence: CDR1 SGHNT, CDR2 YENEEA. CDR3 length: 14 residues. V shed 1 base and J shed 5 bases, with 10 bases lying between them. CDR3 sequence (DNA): TGTGCCAGCAGCTTAGCGGGAACGGGAGATACGCAGTATTTT. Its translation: CASSLAGTGDTQYF.

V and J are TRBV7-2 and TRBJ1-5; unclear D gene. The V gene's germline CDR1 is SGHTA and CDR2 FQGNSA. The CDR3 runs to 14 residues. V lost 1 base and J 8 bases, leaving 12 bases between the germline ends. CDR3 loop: CASSLGAGSEPQHF. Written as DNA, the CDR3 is TGTGCCAGCAGCTTAGGGGCGGGGTCGGAGCCCCAGCATTTT.

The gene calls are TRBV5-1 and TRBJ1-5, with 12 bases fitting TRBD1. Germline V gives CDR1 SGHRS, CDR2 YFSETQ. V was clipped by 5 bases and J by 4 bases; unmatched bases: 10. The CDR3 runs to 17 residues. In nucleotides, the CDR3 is TGCGCCAGCAGACCCGGGACAGGGGGCTCCTCGAATCAGCCCCAGCATTTT. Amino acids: CASRPGTGGSSNQPQHF. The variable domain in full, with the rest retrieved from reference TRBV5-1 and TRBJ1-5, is KAGVTQTPRYLIKTRGQQVTLSCSPISGHRSVSWYQQTPGQGLQFLFEYFSETQRNKGNFPGRFSGRQFSNSRSEMNVSTLELGDSALYLCASRPGTGGSSNQPQHFGDGTRLSIL.

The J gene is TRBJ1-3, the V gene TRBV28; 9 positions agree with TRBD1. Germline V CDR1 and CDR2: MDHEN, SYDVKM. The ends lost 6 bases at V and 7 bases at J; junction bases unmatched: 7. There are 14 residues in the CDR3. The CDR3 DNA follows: TGTGCCAGCAGGACGGGACAGGGTCCGAACACCATATATTTT. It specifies CASRTGQGPNTIYF.

The CDR3, as DNA: TGTGCCAGCAGTTTACGAGGCCCCCTCAATGAGCAGTTCTTC. This codes for CASSLRGPLNEQFF. The gene calls are TRBV27 and TRBJ2-1; no definite D call. This CDR3 is built from 14 residues. Trimming took 2 bases from V and 6 from J, leaving 11 bases between them. In germline, CDR1 is MNHEY, CDR2 SMNVEV (reference sequence).